The sequence of this TCR beta chain was determined in a study of blood T cells in healthy people across ages. Overall study results and limits: Those diversity estimates obtained from one million T cells were thought to be underestimates.

With respect to this clonotype: The antigen remains unidentified.

It was with a sample-barcoded 5' primer and a J-beta primer mix that a second PCR of roughly 6 to 11 cycles was run. Via MiXCR, TCRdb re-called the 5' RACE reads, giving one row per CDR3 protein. The sample records approximately 600,000 distinct CDR3 sequences, roughly 50% being singletons. Deletions cut 3 bases from V and 2 bases from J, with 6 bases between. CDR3 length: 13 amino acids. Germline V gives CDR1 MNHNS, CDR2 SASEGT. The TCR sequence derives from a man in his 60s in good health. The sample taken for sequencing was blood. The V gene is TRBV6-1, the J gene TRBJ2-3; D is ambiguous. The CDR3 sequence: CASSDRLTDTQYF. DNA of the CDR3: TGTGCCAGCAGTGACCGCCTCACAGATACGCAGTATTTT.